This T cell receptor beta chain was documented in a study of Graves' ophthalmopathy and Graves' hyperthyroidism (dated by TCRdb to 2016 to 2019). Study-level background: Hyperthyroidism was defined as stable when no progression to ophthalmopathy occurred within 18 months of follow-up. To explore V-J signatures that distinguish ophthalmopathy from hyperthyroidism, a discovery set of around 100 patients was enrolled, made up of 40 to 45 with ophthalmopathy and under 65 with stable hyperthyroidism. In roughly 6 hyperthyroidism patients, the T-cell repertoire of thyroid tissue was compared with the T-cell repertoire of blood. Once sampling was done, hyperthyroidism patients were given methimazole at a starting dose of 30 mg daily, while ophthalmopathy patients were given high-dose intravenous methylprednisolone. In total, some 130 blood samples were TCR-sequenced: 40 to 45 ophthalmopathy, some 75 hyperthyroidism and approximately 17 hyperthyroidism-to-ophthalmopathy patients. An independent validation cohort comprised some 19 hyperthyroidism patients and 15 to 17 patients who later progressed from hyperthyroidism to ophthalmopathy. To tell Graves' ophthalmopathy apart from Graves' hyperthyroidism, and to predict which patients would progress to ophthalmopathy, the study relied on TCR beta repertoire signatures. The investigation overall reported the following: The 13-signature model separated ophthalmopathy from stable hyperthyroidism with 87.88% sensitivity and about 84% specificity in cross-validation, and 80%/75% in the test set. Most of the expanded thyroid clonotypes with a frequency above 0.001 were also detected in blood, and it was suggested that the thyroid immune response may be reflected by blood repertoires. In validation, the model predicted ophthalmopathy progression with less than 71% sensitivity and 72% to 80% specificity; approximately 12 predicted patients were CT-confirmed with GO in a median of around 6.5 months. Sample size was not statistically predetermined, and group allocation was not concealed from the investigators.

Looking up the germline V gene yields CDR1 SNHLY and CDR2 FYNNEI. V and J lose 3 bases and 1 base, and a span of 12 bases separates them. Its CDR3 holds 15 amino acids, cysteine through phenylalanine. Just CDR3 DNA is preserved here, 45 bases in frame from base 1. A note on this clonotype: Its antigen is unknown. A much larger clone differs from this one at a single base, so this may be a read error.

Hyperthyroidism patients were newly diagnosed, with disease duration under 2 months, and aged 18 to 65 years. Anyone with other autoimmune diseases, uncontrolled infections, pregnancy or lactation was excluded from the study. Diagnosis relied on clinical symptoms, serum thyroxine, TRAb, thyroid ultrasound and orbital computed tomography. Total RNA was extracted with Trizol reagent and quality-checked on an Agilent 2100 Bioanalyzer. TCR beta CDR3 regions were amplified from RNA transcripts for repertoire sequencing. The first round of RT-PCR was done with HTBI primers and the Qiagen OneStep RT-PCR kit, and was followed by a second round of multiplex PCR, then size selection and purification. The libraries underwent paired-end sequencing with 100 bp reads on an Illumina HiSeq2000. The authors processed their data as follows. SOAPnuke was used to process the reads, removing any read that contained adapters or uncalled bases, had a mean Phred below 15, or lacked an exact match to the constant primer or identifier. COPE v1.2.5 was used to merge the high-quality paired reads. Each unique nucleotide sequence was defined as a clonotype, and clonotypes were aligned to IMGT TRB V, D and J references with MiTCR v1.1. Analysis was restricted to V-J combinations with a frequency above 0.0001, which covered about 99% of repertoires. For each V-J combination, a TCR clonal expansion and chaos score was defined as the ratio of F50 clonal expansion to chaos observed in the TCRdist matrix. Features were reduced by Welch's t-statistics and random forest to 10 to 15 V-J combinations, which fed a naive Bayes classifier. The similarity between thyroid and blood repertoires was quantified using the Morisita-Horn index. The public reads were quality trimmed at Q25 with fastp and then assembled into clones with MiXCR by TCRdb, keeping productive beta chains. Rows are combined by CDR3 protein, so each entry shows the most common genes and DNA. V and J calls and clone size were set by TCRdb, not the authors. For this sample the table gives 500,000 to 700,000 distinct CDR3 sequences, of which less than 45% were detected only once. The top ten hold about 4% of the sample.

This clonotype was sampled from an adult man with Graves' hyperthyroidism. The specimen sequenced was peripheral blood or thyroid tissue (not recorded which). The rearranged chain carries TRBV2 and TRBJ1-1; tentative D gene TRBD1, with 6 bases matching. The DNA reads TGTGCCAGCAGTGACCTAGGGGGAAAGAACACTGAAGCTTTCTTT. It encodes CASSDLGGKNTEAFF. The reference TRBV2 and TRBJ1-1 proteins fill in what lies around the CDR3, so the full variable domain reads EPEVTQTPSHQVTQMGQEVILRCVPISNHLYFYWYRQILGQKVEFLVSFYNNEISEKSEIFDDQFSVERPDGSNFTLKIRSTKLEDSAMYFCASSDLGGKNTEAFFGQGTRLTVV.